This is a list of T cell receptor beta chains from one sample in a study of shared clonotypes between healthy human individuals. Generated by immunoSEQ multiplex PCR, the TCRdb table keeps only in-frame clones and is missing some. The sample includes about 2.2 million clones, roughly 91% of them seen just once. The material sequenced was naive CD8+ T cells from PBMCs. The origin of the receptors is a man aged 18 to 30 in good health. Some clones in this sample may be carry-over from other donors' samples. Both conserved end residues are part of each CDR3. The D gene is left open where the match is weak. Size is stated for part of the rows, as once, few or many counts, or as a class when the clone is expanded.

J: TRBJ1-5
V: TRBV28
size: NA
D: NA
CDR3: CASQDTNQPQHF
DNA: TGTGCCAGCCAGGACACGAATCAGCCCCAGCATTTT

J: TRBJ1-4
V: TRBV7-3
size: once
D: NA
CDR3: CASSLTGSTNEKLFF
DNA: TGTGCCAGCAGCTTAACGGGTTCAACTAATGAAAAACTGTTTTTT

J: TRBJ1-2
V: TRBV9
size: NA
D: TRBD1
CDR3: CASSVGQGHYGYTF
DNA: TGTGCCAGCAGCGTAGGACAGGGGCACTATGGCTACACCTTC

J: TRBJ2-1
V: TRBV9
size: NA
D: NA
CDR3: CASSVGRSSYNEQFF
DNA: TGTGCCAGCAGCGTAGGCCGGAGCTCCTACAATGAGCAGTTCTTC

J: TRBJ2-1
V: TRBV19
size: NA
D: TRBD2
CDR3: CASRWGAAGGPDEQFF
DNA: TGTGCCAGTAGGTGGGGTGCAGCGGGAGGGCCCGATGAGCAGTTCTTC

J: TRBJ2-3
V: TRBV13
size: NA
D: TRBD2
CDR3: CASSFGLAADTQYF
DNA: TGTGCCAGCAGCTTTGGGCTAGCGGCAGATACGCAGTATTTT

J: TRBJ2-2
V: TRBV5-4
size: NA
D: NA
CDR3: CASSHGDGPNTGELFF
DNA: TGTGCCAGCAGCCATGGGGACGGACCGAACACCGGGGAGCTGTTTTTT

J: TRBJ2-3
V: TRBV29-1
size: NA
D: NA
CDR3: CSVRGLGTDTQYF
DNA: TGCAGCGTTCGGGGATTGGGCACAGATACGCAGTATTTT

J: TRBJ2-4
V: TRBV2
size: NA
D: TRBD2
CDR3: CATRGRGSVDLAKNIQYF
DNA: TGTGCCACCCGAGGGCGGGGGTCGGTGGACCTAGCCAAAAACATTCAGTACTTC

J: TRBJ1-4
V: TRBV29-1
size: NA
D: TRBD1
CDR3: CSAHYRGLGEKLFF
DNA: TGCAGCGCCCATTACAGGGGGCTTGGGGAAAAACTGTTTTTT

J: TRBJ2-7
V: TRBV29-1
size: NA
D: NA
CDR3: CSVGYSSPSYEQYF
DNA: TGCAGCGTTGGGTACAGTTCTCCCTCCTACGAGCAGTACTTC

J: TRBJ1-5
V: TRBV28
size: NA
D: NA
CDR3: CASSPDIYSNQPQHF
DNA: TGTGCCAGCAGCCCGGACATTTATAGCAATCAGCCCCAGCATTTT

J: TRBJ2-7
V: TRBV28
size: NA
D: TRBD1
CDR3: CASSLPGGSYEQYF
DNA: TGTGCCAGCAGTTTACCAGGGGGCTCCTACGAGCAGTACTTC

J: TRBJ2-7
V: TRBV30
size: NA
D: TRBD2
CDR3: CAWSQREGYEQYF
DNA: TGTGCCTGGAGTCAGCGGGAGGGGTACGAGCAGTACTTC

J: TRBJ1-5
V: TRBV6-1
size: NA
D: TRBD1
CDR3: CASSERTGGGQPQHF
DNA: TGTGCCAGCAGTGAGAGGACAGGGGGCGGTCAGCCCCAGCATTTT

J: TRBJ2-1
V: TRBV6-5
size: NA
D: NA
CDR3: CASSSRGADPNNEQFF
DNA: TGTGCCAGCAGTTCCCGTGGGGCGGATCCGAACAATGAGCAGTTCTTC

J: TRBJ2-3
V: TRBV9
size: NA
D: TRBD2
CDR3: CASSALEGGGSRDTQYF
DNA: TGTGCCAGCAGCGCATTGGAGGGAGGCGGGAGTCGAGATACGCAGTATTTT

J: TRBJ1-6
V: TRBV13
size: NA
D: TRBD1
CDR3: CASRDRDRGNSPLHF
DNA: TGTGCCAGCAGGGACCGGGACAGGGGCAATTCACCCCTCCACTTT

J: TRBJ2-5
V: TRBV9
size: NA
D: NA
CDR3: CASSVGGLPLGETQYF
DNA: TGTGCCAGCAGCGTAGGGGGGCTACCCCTCGGGGAGACCCAGTACTTC

J: TRBJ2-1
V: TRBV5-4
size: NA
D: NA
CDR3: CASSLAAGYNEQFF
DNA: TGTGCCAGCAGCTTGGCGGCGGGGTACAATGAGCAGTTCTTC

J: TRBJ2-1
V: TRBV5-4
size: NA
D: TRBD2
CDR3: CASSMMGLAGGPGDEQFF
DNA: TGTGCCAGCAGCATGATGGGACTAGCGGGAGGGCCGGGAGATGAGCAGTTCTTC

J: TRBJ2-7
V: TRBV5-1
size: NA
D: TRBD1
CDR3: CASSPDRGLSYEQYF
DNA: TGCGCCAGCAGCCCGGACAGGGGACTCTCCTACGAGCAGTACTTC

J: TRBJ1-2
V: TRBV6-5
size: NA
D: NA
CDR3: CASSYSSRGNDYGYTF
DNA: TGTGCCAGCAGTTACTCTTCCAGGGGCAACGACTATGGCTACACCTTC

J: TRBJ1-4
V: TRBV19
size: once
D: TRBD1
CDR3: CASSPRTGGNEKLFF
DNA: TGTGCCAGTAGTCCTCGGACAGGGGGTAATGAAAAACTGTTTTTT

J: TRBJ2-5
V: TRBV7-2
size: NA
D: TRBD2
CDR3: CASSLRLAGEETQYF
DNA: TGTGCCAGCAGCTTGAGGCTAGCGGGTGAAGAGACCCAGTACTTC

J: TRBJ2-7
V: TRBV19
size: NA
D: NA
CDR3: CASSFGPSSYEQYF
DNA: TGTGCCAGTAGTTTCGGGCCTAGCTCCTACGAGCAGTACTTC

J: TRBJ2-2
V: TRBV27
size: once
D: NA
CDR3: CASADQPSLVSAALFF
DNA: TGTGCCAGCGCTGATCAACCCAGCCTAGTCTCCGCGGCGCTGTTTTTT

J: TRBJ2-7
V: TRBV27
size: NA
D: TRBD2
CDR3: CASSPSSGRYEQYF
DNA: TGTGCCAGCAGTCCATCTAGCGGGAGGTACGAGCAGTACTTC

J: TRBJ2-3
V: TRBV9
size: NA
D: NA
CDR3: CASSVVGTHTDTQYF
DNA: TGTGCCAGCAGCGTAGTCGGGACACACACAGATACGCAGTATTTT

J: TRBJ1-1
V: TRBV27
size: NA
D: NA
CDR3: CASSSGTLTGNTEAFF
DNA: TGTGCCAGCAGTTCCGGGACACTAACGGGGAACACTGAAGCTTTCTTT

J: TRBJ1-1
V: TRBV4-1
size: NA
D: NA
CDR3: CASSQPQGLNTEAFF
DNA: TGCGCCAGCAGCCAACCACAGGGTTTGAACACTGAAGCTTTCTTT

J: TRBJ2-7
V: TRBV6-1
size: NA
D: TRBD1
CDR3: CASSGTGIHEQYF
DNA: TGTGCCAGCAGCGGGACAGGGATCCACGAGCAGTACTTC

J: TRBJ2-3
V: TRBV6-5
size: once
D: NA
CDR3: CASSYRIPGPDTQYF
DNA: TGTGCCAGCAGTTACCGGATCCCTGGACCAGATACGCAGTATTTT

J: TRBJ1-2
V: TRBV4-1
size: once
D: NA
CDR3: CASSQDPRYVVGYTF
DNA: TGCGCCAGCAGCCAAGATCCCCGTTATGTAGTTGGCTACACCTTC

J: TRBJ2-7
V: TRBV19
size: NA
D: NA
CDR3: CASSPSGWEQYF
DNA: TGTGCCAGTAGTCCCTCGGGTTGGGAGCAGTACTTC

J: TRBJ1-2
V: TRBV27
size: NA
D: TRBD1
CDR3: CASRTWTGGYGGYTF
DNA: TGTGCCAGCAGGACTTGGACAGGGGGCTATGGTGGCTACACCTTC

J: TRBJ1-5
V: TRBV27
size: NA
D: NA
CDR3: CASSLIGGNQPQHF
DNA: TGTGCCAGCAGTTTGATAGGGGGCAATCAGCCCCAGCATTTT

J: TRBJ1-4
V: TRBV6-5
size: NA
D: NA
CDR3: CASSYSRGDREKLFF
DNA: TGTGCCAGCAGTTACTCGCGGGGGGATCGTGAAAAACTGTTTTTT

J: TRBJ2-7
V: TRBV6-1
size: NA
D: NA
CDR3: CASSEEWVGNEQYF
DNA: TGTGCCAGCAGTGAAGAGTGGGTAGGGAACGAGCAGTACTTC